This T cell receptor (beta chain) was captured in a study of blood T cell repertoires in COVID-19. The protocol was immunoSEQ multiplex PCR, while the TCRdb copy is restricted to in-frame clones and leaves out a portion. The sample records 150,000 to 200,000 clones, 85% to 90% being singletons. The CDR3 contains 12 residues. Germline-derived CDR1 and CDR2 are KGHDR and SFDVKD. V was pared by 3 bases and J by 6 bases, with 5 bases between. This sequence originates from a man aged 18 to 29 with acute or convalescent COVID-19. This rearrangement joins TRBV24-1 to TRBJ2-1; D may be TRBD2 (5 bases). The sequenced sample consisted of peripheral blood. The CDR3, as DNA: TGTGCCACCAGTGATGGAGGCAATGAGCAGTTCTTC. Protein sequence: CATSDGGNEQFF.